This entry lists 32 T cell receptor beta chains sequenced from one sample in a study of blood T cells in healthy people across ages. Alongside a J-beta primer mix, a sample-barcoded 5' primer served in a second PCR lasting about 6 to 11 cycles. TCRdb re-called the 5' RACE reads through MiXCR, storing one row per CDR3 protein. The sample shows 1 million or so distinct CDR3 sequences, under 55% of them seen only once. Sequences were obtained from blood. These receptors originate from a woman aged 60 to 75 in good health.

This chain connects TRBV20-1 to TRBJ1-1; D unclear. This CDR3 is 15 amino acids long. CDR1 is DFQATT, CDR2 SNEGSKA, per germline (reference sequence). Between the trimmed V and J ends, which lost 3 bases and 2 bases, there was a span of 16 bases. CDR3 residues: CSASFSSAVNTEAFF. The CDR3 bases are TGCAGTGCTAGTTTCTCCTCGGCGGTAAACACTGAAGCTTTCTTT.

The chain recombines TRBV4-1 with TRBJ1-4, with 8 bases matching TRBD1. Per germline, CDR1 MGHRA and CDR2 YSYEKL. This CDR3 has 14 residues. J was trimmed by 8 bases and V by 4 bases; bases with no gene match: 6. CDR3 bases: TGCGCCAGCAGCCCCCCGGGACAGGTCGAAAAACTGTTTTTT. Translated: CASSPPGQVEKLFF.

The genes are TRBV6-5 and TRBJ2-6; D may match TRBD1 or TRBD2 (5 bases each). V gave up 2 bases and J gave up 4 bases, with 18 bases separating them. Germline V gives CDR1 MNHEY, CDR2 SVGAGI. The CDR3 runs 18 residues. CDR3 amino acids: CASSYERGARGGANVLTF. CDR3 sequence (DNA): TGTGCCAGCAGTTACGAAAGGGGCGCCCGAGGGGGGGCCAACGTCCTGACTTTC.

The genes are TRBV7-2 and TRBJ2-3; D gene uncertain. V gave up 5 bases and J gave up 2 bases, with 11 bases separating them. CDR3 length equals 14 residues. Germline V gives CDR1 SGHTA, CDR2 FQGNSA. The CDR3 DNA reads as TGTGCCAGCAGCCAGACTTCCACCACAGATACGCAGTATTTT. This sequence encodes CASSQTSTTDTQYF. Drawing the rest from reference TRBV7-2 and TRBJ2-3, the complete variable domain is GAGVSQSPSNKVTEKGKDVELRCDPISGHTALYWYRQSLGQGLEFLIYFQGNSAPDKSGLPSDRFSAERTGGSVSTLTIQRTQQEDSAVYLCASSQTSTTDTQYFGPGTRLTVL.

This clonotype was counted a single time. The V call is TRBV2, the J call TRBJ2-1; D is unresolved. Trimming stripped 0 bases from V and 9 bases from J, with 6 bases between. CDR3 length: 12 amino acids. Germline-derived CDR1 and CDR2 are SNHLY and FYNNEI. CDR3 DNA: TGTGCCAGCAGTGAAGCTAAAGGTGAGCAGTTCTTC. Translation gives CASSEAKGEQFF.

The V gene is TRBV7-9, the J gene TRBJ1-2; a possible D gene is TRBD1 (5 bases). The CDR3 extends over 14 amino acids. The germline gives CDR1 SEHNR, CDR2 FQNEAQ (reference sequence). V lost 5 bases to trimming and J lost 7 bases, with 17 bases between them. CDR3 nucleotide sequence: TGTGCCAGCAGCCCCCAGGTGGCAGGGAGTGGCTACACCTTC. This translates into CASSPQVAGSGYTF.

The rearrangement uses TRBV7-2 and TRBJ1-5; unclear D gene. Deletions cut 2 bases from V and 6 bases from J, with 14 bases between. The CDR3 runs 15 residues. CDR1 SGHTA and CDR2 FQGNSA come from the germline V gene. CDR3 protein: CASSLSDGWGQPQHF. The DNA of the CDR3 is TGTGCCAGCAGCTTATCCGACGGCTGGGGTCAGCCCCAGCATTTT. Based on the CDR3 plus reference TRBV7-2 and TRBJ1-5, the full variable domain is GAGVSQSPSNKVTEKGKDVELRCDPISGHTALYWYRQSLGQGLEFLIYFQGNSAPDKSGLPSDRFSAERTGGSVSTLTIQRTQQEDSAVYLCASSLSDGWGQPQHFGDGTRLSIL.

This clonotype has more than one count but fewer than ten. This sequence joins TRBV11-2 and TRBJ2-5, with TRBD2 as a possible D gene (5 bases). The V end was cut by 3 bases, the J end by 4 bases, with 12 bases between. CDR1 SGHAT and CDR2 FQNNGV come from the germline V gene. This CDR3 contains 14 residues. The CDR3 reads CASSFPGWGETQYF. The DNA for the CDR3 is TGTGCCAGCAGCTTTCCGGGATGGGGAGAGACCCAGTACTTC.

This sequence joins TRBV6-5 and TRBJ1-1; D not certain. V was pared by 3 bases and J by 1 base, with 12 bases between. The CDR3 has 15 amino acids. Germline assignment: CDR1 MNHEY and CDR2 SVGAGI. CDR3: CASSYSPNQNTEAFF. DNA of the CDR3: TGTGCCAGCAGTTATTCGCCAAACCAGAACACTGAAGCTTTCTTT.

The J gene is TRBJ1-2, the V gene TRBV20-1; 7 nucleotides match TRBD1. Germline V gene data show CDR1 as DFQATT and CDR2 as SNEGSKA (reference sequence). The CDR3 has 15 amino acids. V dropped 0 bases and J dropped 3; count of bases not matched to a gene: 7. CDR3 DNA sequence: TGCAGTGCTAGAGACCGCGACAGGGATGACTATGGCTACACCTTC. Encoded protein: CSARDRDRDDYGYTF.

This chain joins TRBV12-3 or TRBV12-4 and TRBJ1-5; weak D call: TRBD1 (5 bases). The CDR3 runs to 13 residues. V lost 8 bases and J lost 5, with 13 bases in between. The DNA for the CDR3 is TGTGCCAGCTCTACCCGGGGGGATCAGCCCCAGCATTTT. This gives the protein CASSTRGDQPQHF.

This clonotype has only a few counts. The V and J genes are TRBV5-1 and TRBJ2-1, with TRBD2 identical over 11 bases. J was trimmed by 5 bases and V by 4 bases; bases with no gene match: 8. Germline V gene lookup returns CDR1 SGHRS and CDR2 YFSETQ. There are 16 residues in the CDR3. CDR3 region: CASSPLAGGSNNEQFF. The CDR3 DNA follows: TGCGCCAGCAGCCCGCTAGCGGGAGGAAGCAACAATGAGCAGTTCTTC.

The chain uses TRBV27 and TRBJ1-2; TRBD1 might be the D (5 bases). V lost 6 bases and J lost 3, with 11 bases in between. The CDR3 sequence is 13 residues long. The germline CDR1 and CDR2 sequences are MNHEY and SMNVEV (reference sequence). The CDR3 bases are TGTGCCAGCAGCCGGGACGGGTACTATGGCTACACCTTC. Its translation is CASSRDGYYGYTF.

This clonotype was recorded a few times. An end of the junction differs from the germline gene, which may be a read error. The CDR3 reads CSVESPLTGKAFF. CDR3 bases: TGCAGTGTTGAAAGCCCCCTAACAGGGAAAGCTTTCTTT. This rearrangement joins TRBV29-1 to TRBJ1-1; a weak D match, TRBD1 (6 bases). This CDR3 region has 13 residues. Germline V gives CDR1 SQVTM, CDR2 ANQGSEA.

The chain carries TRBV7-2 and TRBJ1-1; 7 nucleotides agree with TRBD1. Germline V gene lookup returns CDR1 SGHTA and CDR2 FQGNSA. This CDR3 contains 15 residues. The V and J ends lost 5 bases and 6 bases, in that order; junction bases with no gene match: 12. For the CDR3, the DNA is TGTGCCAGCAGCCGACTACAGGGGCTTATGGCTGAAGCTTTCTTT. This codes for CASSRLQGLMAEAFF.

This sequence joins TRBV29-1 and TRBJ2-1; TRBD1 is a possible D gene (5 bases). The assigned J gene may be wrong: the sequence end matches TRBJ2-7 better. The CDR3 is 15 residues long. Germline V gene sequence: CDR1 SQVTM, CDR2 ANQGSEA. CDR3 region: CSVEDPQGSYNEQYF. Here the CDR3 DNA reads TGCAGCGTTGAAGATCCCCAGGGCTCCTACAATGAGCAGTACTTC.

The rearrangement links TRBV27 to TRBJ2-5, with 8 bases aligning to TRBD1. The germline CDR1 and CDR2 sequences are MNHEY and SMNVEV (reference sequence). With 4 bases clipped from V and 5 bases from J, the junction kept 9 bases outside the gene matches. CDR3 size: 15 residues. This chain's CDR3 is CASSSLRTGWETQYF. The CDR3 region has the DNA TGTGCCAGCAGTTCCCTTAGGACAGGGTGGGAGACCCAGTACTTC.

The count of this clonotype is one. V usage is TRBV24-1 and J usage is TRBJ2-3, with 8 bases matching TRBD1. The junction had 17 bases not matched to a gene; V was cut back by 4 bases and J by 0 bases. Per the germline V gene, CDR1 is KGHDR and CDR2 is SFDVKD. CDR3 length: 20 residues. The CDR3 sequence is CATSDPDRAKALTSTDTQYF. For the CDR3, the DNA is TGTGCCACCAGTGACCCGGACAGGGCAAAGGCCCTAACTAGCACAGATACGCAGTATTTT.

There are a few counts of this clonotype. The genes are TRBV7-3 and TRBJ2-3, with 8 nucleotides matching TRBD1. The V and J ends lost 0 bases and 1 base, in that order; junction bases with no gene match: 6. Per the germline V gene, CDR1 is SGHTA and CDR2 is FQGTGA. This CDR3 region has 17 residues. In DNA form, the CDR3 reads TGTGCCAGCAGCTTAACGAGGACAGGGTCAGGCACAGATACGCAGTATTTT. It encodes CASSLTRTGSGTDTQYF.

The rearrangement uses TRBV20-1 and TRBJ2-7; TRBD1 or TRBD2 may be the D gene (6 bases each). From germline, CDR1 is DFQATT and CDR2 SNEGSKA (reference sequence). The CDR3 is 15 residues long. V was trimmed by 0 bases and J by 0 bases, leaving 12 bases between them. Here the CDR3 reads CSARDPGAHSYEQYF. The CDR3, as DNA: TGCAGTGCTAGAGATCCGGGGGCCCACTCCTACGAGCAGTACTTC.

The CDR3 DNA reads as TGTGCCAGCAGCGTAGTAGCTAGCCCGATGGATGAGCAGTTCTTC. It is translated as CASSVVASPMDEQFF. The chain has TRBV9 and TRBJ2-1; TRBD2 is a possible D gene (5 bases). Trimming cost V 0 bases and J 8 bases, with 15 bases left between them. The V gene's germline CDR1 is SGDLS and CDR2 YYNGEE. This CDR3 is built from 15 residues.

This sequence joins TRBV20-1 and TRBJ1-2; a possible D gene is TRBD1 (5 bases). The CDR3 extends over 13 amino acids. V lost 6 bases, J lost 2 bases, and 13 bases lay in between. CDR1 is DFQATT, CDR2 SNEGSKA, per germline (reference sequence). CDR3 region: CSAHGEGNYGYTF. The DNA for the CDR3 is TGCAGTGCCCATGGCGAGGGGAACTATGGCTACACCTTC.

This clonotype has only a few counts. V is TRBV6-5 and J is TRBJ2-7, with 7 bases lining up with TRBD1. The CDR3 runs to 15 residues. Germline-derived CDR1 and CDR2 are MNHEY and SVGAGI. With 4 bases clipped from V and 1 base from J, the junction kept 7 bases outside the gene matches. The CDR3 nucleotides are TGTGCCAGCAGTTTCTTTCCGGGACAGTCCTACGAGCAGTACTTC. Protein sequence: CASSFFPGQSYEQYF.

This chain joins TRBV7-2 and TRBJ2-7, with 9 bases that match TRBD1. The length of the CDR3 is 14 residues. V lost 6 bases to trimming and J lost 3 bases; unmatched junction nucleotides: 6. Looked up from germline, CDR1 is SGHTA and CDR2 is FQGNSA. The chain's CDR3 is CASSHTGGLYEQYF. CDR3 nucleotide sequence: TGTGCCAGCAGTCACACAGGGGGCCTCTACGAGCAGTACTTC.

V and J are TRBV20-1 and TRBJ2-1; 7 nucleotides align to TRBD2. Germline loops: CDR1 DFQATT, CDR2 SNEGSKA (reference sequence). CDR3 length: 15 residues. With 5 bases clipped from V and 6 bases from J, the junction kept 13 bases outside the gene matches. This chain's CDR3 is CSAPVGAGVGNEQFF. The CDR3 DNA reads TGCAGTGCTCCTGTAGGGGCGGGAGTTGGCAATGAGCAGTTCTTC.

This chain joins TRBV12-3 or TRBV12-4 and TRBJ2-1, with D perhaps TRBD2 (6 bases). The CDR3 spans 11 residues. Trimming removed 5 bases at V and 12 bases at J, with 11 bases between. CDR3 sequence (DNA): TGTGCCAGCAGTCGGGGGTTGGGGCAGTTCTTC. This gives the protein CASSRGLGQFF.

The chain is built from TRBV29-1 and TRBJ1-2, with a weak D call TRBD1 (5 bases). Per germline, CDR1 SQVTM and CDR2 ANQGSEA. CDR3 length: 15 residues. V was shortened by 4 bases and J by 5 bases, with 20 bases between the two germline ends. Here the CDR3 reads CSVVSGVAAGYGYTF. The CDR3 DNA follows: TGCAGCGTTGTGTCGGGGGTGGCTGCTGGGTATGGCTACACCTTC.

Here the CDR3 reads CASSQVRRTSGKKLSYNEQFF. The CDR3 DNA is TGTGCCAGCAGCCAAGTACGTCGGACTAGCGGGAAGAAACTATCCTACAATGAGCAGTTCTTC. This chain joins TRBV4-2 and TRBJ2-1; TRBD2 matches at 12 bases. The CDR3 length is 21 residues. The V gene end was trimmed by 1 base and the J gene end by 1 base; junction bases not matched to a gene: 14. Germline CDR1 is LGHNA and CDR2 is YNFKEQ.

This clonotype showed up just a few times. The chain carries TRBV29-1 and TRBJ2-5, with 7 bases fitting TRBD2. The V gene end was trimmed by 4 bases and the J gene end by 0 bases; junction bases not matched to a gene: 8. In germline, CDR1 is SQVTM, CDR2 ANQGSEA. The length of the CDR3 is 15 residues. CDR3 residues: CSVVIPSGYQETQYF. CDR3 in DNA: TGCAGCGTTGTTATCCCTAGCGGTTACCAAGAGACCCAGTACTTC.

This clonotype has only a few counts. This rearrangement joins TRBV5-1 to TRBJ2-4, with TRBD1 matching 10 bases. Germline V gene lookup returns CDR1 SGHRS and CDR2 YFSETQ. This CDR3 has 14 amino acids. Trimming removed 4 bases from V and 13 bases from J; junction bases left unmatched: 11. CDR3 region: CASSTRDRGNEQYF. The CDR3 DNA follows: TGCGCCAGCAGCACCCGGGACAGGGGTAATGAGCAGTACTTC.

This clonotype has just a few counts. The chain combines TRBV12-3 or TRBV12-4 with TRBJ2-4; the D call may be TRBD1 or TRBD2 (5 bases each). V lost 7 bases and J lost 13, with 14 bases in between. CDR3 size: 11 residues. CDR3 amino acids: CASTFRDVQYF. The CDR3, as DNA: TGTGCCAGCACTTTCAGGGACGTGCAGTACTTC.

The chain carries TRBV2 and TRBJ2-4; D is possibly TRBD2 (5 bases). V was trimmed by 3 bases and J by 1 base, leaving 10 bases between them. The CDR3 is made up of 15 amino acids. CDR1 and CDR2 (germline): SNHLY, FYNNEI. CDR3 bases: TGTGCCAGCAGTGACAATCCGGGGGCCAAAAACATTCAGTACTTC. Protein product: CASSDNPGAKNIQYF.